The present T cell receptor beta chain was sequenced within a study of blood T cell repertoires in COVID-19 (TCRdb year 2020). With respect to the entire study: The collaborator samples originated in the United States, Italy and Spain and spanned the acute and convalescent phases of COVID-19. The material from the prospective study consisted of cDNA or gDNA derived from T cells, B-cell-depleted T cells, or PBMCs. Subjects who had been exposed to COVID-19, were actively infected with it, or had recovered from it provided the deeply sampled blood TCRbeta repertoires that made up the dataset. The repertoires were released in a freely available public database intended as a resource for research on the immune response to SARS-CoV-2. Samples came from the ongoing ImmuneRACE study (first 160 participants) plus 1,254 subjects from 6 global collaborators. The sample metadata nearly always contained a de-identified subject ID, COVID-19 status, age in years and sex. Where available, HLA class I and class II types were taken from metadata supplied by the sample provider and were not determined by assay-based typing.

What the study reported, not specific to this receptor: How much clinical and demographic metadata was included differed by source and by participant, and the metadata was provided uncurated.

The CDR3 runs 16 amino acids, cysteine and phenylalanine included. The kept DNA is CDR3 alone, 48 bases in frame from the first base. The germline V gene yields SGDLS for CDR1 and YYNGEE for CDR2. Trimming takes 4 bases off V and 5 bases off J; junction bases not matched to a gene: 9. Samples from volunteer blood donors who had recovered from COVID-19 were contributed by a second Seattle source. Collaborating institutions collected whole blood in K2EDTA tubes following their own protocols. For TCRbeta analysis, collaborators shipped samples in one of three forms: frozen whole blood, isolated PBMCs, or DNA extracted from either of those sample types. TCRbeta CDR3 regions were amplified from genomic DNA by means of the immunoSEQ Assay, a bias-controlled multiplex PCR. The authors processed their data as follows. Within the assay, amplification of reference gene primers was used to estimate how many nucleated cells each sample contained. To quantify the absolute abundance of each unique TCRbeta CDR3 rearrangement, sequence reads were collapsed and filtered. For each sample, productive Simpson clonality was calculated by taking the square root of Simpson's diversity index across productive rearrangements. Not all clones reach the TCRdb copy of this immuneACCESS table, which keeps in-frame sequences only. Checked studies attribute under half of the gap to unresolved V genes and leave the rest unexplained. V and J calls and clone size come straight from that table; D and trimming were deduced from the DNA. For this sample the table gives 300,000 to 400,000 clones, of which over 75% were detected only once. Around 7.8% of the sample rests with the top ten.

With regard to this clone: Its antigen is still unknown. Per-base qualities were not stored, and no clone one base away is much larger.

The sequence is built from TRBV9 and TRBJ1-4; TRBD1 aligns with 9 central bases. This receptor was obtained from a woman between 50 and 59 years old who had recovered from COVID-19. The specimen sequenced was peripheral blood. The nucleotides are TGTGCCAGCAGCCTGGGACAGGGAGGCGCAAATGAAAAACTGTTTTTT. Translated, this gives CASSLGQGGANEKLFF.